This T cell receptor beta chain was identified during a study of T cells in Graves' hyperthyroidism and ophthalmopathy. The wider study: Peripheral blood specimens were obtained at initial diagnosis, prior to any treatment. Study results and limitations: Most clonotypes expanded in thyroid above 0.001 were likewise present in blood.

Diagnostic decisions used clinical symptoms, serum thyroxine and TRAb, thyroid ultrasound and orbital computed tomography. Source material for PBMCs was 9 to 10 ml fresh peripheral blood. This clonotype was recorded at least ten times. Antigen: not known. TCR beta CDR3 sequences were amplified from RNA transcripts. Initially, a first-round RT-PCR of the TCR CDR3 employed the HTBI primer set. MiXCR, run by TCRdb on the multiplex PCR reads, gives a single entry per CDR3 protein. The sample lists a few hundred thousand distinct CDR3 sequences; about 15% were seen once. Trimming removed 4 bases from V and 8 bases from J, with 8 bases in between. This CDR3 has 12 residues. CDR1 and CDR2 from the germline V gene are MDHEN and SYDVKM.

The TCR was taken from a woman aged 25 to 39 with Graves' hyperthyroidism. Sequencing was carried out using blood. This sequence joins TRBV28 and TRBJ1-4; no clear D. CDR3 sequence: CASSSPEEKLFF. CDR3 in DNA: TGTGCCAGCAGTTCCCCAGAGGAAAAACTGTTTTTT. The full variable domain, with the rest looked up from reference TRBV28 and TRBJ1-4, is DVKVTQSSRYLVKRTGEKVFLECVQDMDHENMFWYRQDPGLGLRLIYFSYDVKMKEKGDIPEGYSVSREKKERFSLILESASTNQTSMYLCASSSPEEKLFFGSGTQLSVL.